The subject of this entry is one TCR beta chain. Generated by immunoSEQ multiplex PCR, the TCRdb table keeps only in-frame clones and is missing some. In the table there are around 250,000 clones, approximately 89% of which are singletons. This sample is part of a study of blood T cell repertoires in COVID-19. About the research overall: COVID-19 samples collected from the United States, Italy and Spain covered acute and convalescent phases.

Participants, roughly 18 to 90 years old, spanned around 25 US areas. Participants' reported clinical history set cohort assignment. V gave up 7 bases and J gave up 2 bases, with 14 bases separating them. CDR1 is SNHLY and CDR2 is FYNNEI in the germline V gene. The CDR3 contains 14 residues. Sequences were obtained from PBMCs or T cells enriched from blood (not recorded which). This sequence originates from a middle-aged woman with acute COVID-19. The chain combines TRBV2 with TRBJ1-2; no definite D call. CDR3 region: CASTGRKANYGYTF. The CDR3 nucleotides read TGTGCCAGCACCGGGAGGAAGGCCAACTATGGCTACACCTTC.